This T cell receptor beta chain was identified in a study of human T cells and chemical hapten exposure. Described time point: patch test 2, 6 weeks after DPC sensitization. Treatment meaning: therapeutic diphenylcyclopropenone sensitization with weekly scalp DPC. At least ten counts were recorded for this clonotype. Authors' data handling: Sample TCR counts, which ranged from about 23,224 to 750,000, had a median of about 100,000. TCRdb analysed the RACE reads with MiXCR anew, one entry per CDR3 protein. The authors' filters were not applied to this entry. The sample yields some 80,000 distinct CDR3 sequences, approximately 10% seen once. The germline CDR1 and CDR2 sequences are SNHLY and FYNNEI. Trimming stripped 5 bases from V and 5 bases from J, with 10 bases between. The CDR3 length is 14 residues.

Specimen: whole blood, collected in connection with sensitization to the hapten diphenylcyclopropenone (DPC). The sequence derives from a man aged 18-30 years with alopecia areata. Some clones in this sample may be carry-over from other donors' samples. The chain carries TRBV2 and TRBJ1-6; no firm D call. The chain's CDR3 is CASSISQNNSPLHF. DNA of the CDR3: TGTGCCAGCAGTATATCACAGAATAATTCACCCCTCCACTTT. Based on the CDR3 plus reference TRBV2 and TRBJ1-6, the full variable domain is EPEVTQTPSHQVTQMGQEVILRCVPISNHLYFYWYRQILGQKVEFLVSFYNNEISEKSEIFDDQFSVERPDGSNFTLKIRSTKLEDSAMYFCASSISQNNSPLHFGNGTRLTVT.